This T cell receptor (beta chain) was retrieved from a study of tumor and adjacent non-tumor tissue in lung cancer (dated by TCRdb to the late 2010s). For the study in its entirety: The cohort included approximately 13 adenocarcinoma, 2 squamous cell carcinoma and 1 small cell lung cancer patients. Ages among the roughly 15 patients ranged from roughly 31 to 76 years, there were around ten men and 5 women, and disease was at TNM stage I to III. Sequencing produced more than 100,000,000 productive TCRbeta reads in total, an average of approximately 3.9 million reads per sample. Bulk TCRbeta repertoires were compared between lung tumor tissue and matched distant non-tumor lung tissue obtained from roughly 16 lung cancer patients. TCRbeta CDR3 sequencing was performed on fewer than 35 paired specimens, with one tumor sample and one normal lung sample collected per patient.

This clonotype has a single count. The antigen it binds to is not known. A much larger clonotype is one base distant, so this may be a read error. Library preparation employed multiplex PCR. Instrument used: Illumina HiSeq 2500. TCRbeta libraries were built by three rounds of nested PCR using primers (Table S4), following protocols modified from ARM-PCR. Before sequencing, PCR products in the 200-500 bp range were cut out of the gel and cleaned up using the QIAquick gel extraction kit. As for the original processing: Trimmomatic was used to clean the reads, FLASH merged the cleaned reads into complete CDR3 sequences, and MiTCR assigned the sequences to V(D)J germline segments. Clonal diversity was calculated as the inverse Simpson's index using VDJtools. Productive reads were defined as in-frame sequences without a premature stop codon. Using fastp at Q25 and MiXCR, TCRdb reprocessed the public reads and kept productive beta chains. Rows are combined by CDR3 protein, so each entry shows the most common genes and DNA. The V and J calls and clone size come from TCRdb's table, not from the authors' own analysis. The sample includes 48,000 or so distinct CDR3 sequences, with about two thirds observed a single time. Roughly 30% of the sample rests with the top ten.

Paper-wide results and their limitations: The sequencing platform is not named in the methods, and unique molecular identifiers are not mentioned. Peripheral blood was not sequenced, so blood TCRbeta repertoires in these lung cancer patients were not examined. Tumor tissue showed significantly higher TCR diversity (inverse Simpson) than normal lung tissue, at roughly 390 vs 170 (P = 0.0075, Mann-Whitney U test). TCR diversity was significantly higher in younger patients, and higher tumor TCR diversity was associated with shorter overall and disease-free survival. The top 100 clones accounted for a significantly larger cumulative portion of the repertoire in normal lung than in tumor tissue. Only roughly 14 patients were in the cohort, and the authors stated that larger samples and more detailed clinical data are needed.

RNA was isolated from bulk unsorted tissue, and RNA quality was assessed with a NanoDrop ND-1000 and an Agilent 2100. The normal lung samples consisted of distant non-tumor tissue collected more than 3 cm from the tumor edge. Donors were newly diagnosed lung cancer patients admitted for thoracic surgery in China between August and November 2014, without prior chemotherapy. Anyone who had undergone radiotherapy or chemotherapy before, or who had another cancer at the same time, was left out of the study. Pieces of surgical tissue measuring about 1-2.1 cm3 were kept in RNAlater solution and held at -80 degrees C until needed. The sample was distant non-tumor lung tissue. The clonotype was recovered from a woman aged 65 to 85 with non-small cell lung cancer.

In nucleotides, the sequence is TGTGCCAACCTTGGACCGTACTATGGCTACACCTTC. This codes for CANLGPYYGYTF. The chain uses TRBV5-4 and TRBJ1-2; the D gene identity is not certain. Reading the germline V gene (reference sequence) gives CDR1 SGHNT and CDR2 YYREEE. The CDR3, cysteine through phenylalanine, is 12 amino acids long. Just CDR3 DNA is preserved here, 36 bases in frame from base 1. V lost 9 bases and J lost 3 bases; the stretch between them is 12 bases long.